A single sample is the source of the 13 T cell receptor beta chains below, sequenced in a study of technical replicates of blood from a few donors. Clones were read by immunoSEQ multiplex PCR, and TCRdb kept only the in-frame ones, dropping some. The data contain some 80,000 clones, approximately 94% of them seen just once; the ten biggest clones take up about 0.26%. The sequenced sample was T cells isolated from PBMCs. The origin of the receptors is a human donor in good health.

The chain combines TRBV15 with TRBJ2-1; D is undetermined. The CDR3 contains 16 residues. V dropped 0 bases and J dropped 5 bases, with 14 bases sitting between them. Germline V lookup: CDR1 LNHNV, CDR2 YYDKDF (reference sequence). The DNA for the CDR3 is TGTGCCACCAGCAGAGATTGGGCCACACGAGACAATGAGCAGTTCTTC. It codes for CATSRDWATRDNEQFF.

The V gene is TRBV27, the J gene TRBJ2-1; D is ambiguous. Deletions cut 3 bases from V and 3 bases from J, with 3 bases between. The germline V gene has CDR1 MNHEY and CDR2 SMNVEV (reference sequence). The CDR3 has 12 residues. The CDR3 here is CASSLSYNEQFF. The CDR3 DNA reads as TGTGCCAGCAGTTTGAGCTACAATGAGCAGTTCTTC.

The V and J genes are TRBV14 and TRBJ2-2; TRBD1 might be the D (6 bases). Looked up from germline, CDR1 is SGHDN and CDR2 is FVKESK. This CDR3 has 16 amino acids. The V end was cut by 1 base, the J end by 1 base, with 10 bases between. In nucleotides, the CDR3 is TGTGCCAGCAGCCAAGGCTGGGGGCGGAACACCGGGGAGCTGTTTTTT. It yields the protein CASSQGWGRNTGELFF.

The V call is TRBV5-1, the J call TRBJ2-1; weak D call: TRBD1 (5 bases). The germline V gene encodes CDR1 SGHRS and CDR2 YFSETQ. This CDR3 contains 14 residues. Trimming removed 1 base from V and 6 bases from J, with 11 bases in between. CDR3 DNA: TGCGCCAGCAGCTTGCGGCAGGGAAGCAATGAGCAGTTCTTC. Encoded protein: CASSLRQGSNEQFF.

The chain couples TRBV19 to TRBJ1-2, with 8 bases identical to TRBD1. The junction had 15 bases not matched to a gene; V was cut back by 7 bases and J by 8 bases. This CDR3 contains 15 residues. The germline CDR1 and CDR2 sequences are LNHDA and SQIVND (reference sequence). In DNA, the CDR3 is TGTGCCAGTACTTCGATTTTGGGACAGGTTGGAGGCTACACCTTC. Its protein product is CASTSILGQVGGYTF.

V is TRBV11-2 and J is TRBJ2-6; no firm D call. V lost 0 bases, J lost 0 bases, and 6 bases lay in between. Looked up from germline, CDR1 is SGHAT and CDR2 is FQNNGV. This CDR3 contains 16 residues. As DNA, the CDR3 is TGTGCCAGCAGCTTAGAATCCTTCTCTGGGGCCAACGTCCTGACTTTC. This gives the protein CASSLESFSGANVLTF.

The gene calls are TRBV6-5 and TRBJ2-7, with TRBD2 as a possible D gene (6 bases). This CDR3 comprises 15 residues. Trimming took off 2 bases at V and 3 bases at J, with 14 bases between the two ends. Germline-derived CDR1 and CDR2 are MNHEY and SVGAGI. The CDR3 coding sequence is TGTGCCAGCAGTTACGTCGGGGGAAACTTCTACGAGCAGTACTTC. Translating it yields CASSYVGGNFYEQYF.

V and J are TRBV7-2 and TRBJ1-1; D perhaps matches TRBD1 (6 bases). CDR3 size: 15 residues. Trimming left V 5 bases short and J 4 bases short, with 17 bases between. Germline CDR1 SGHTA, CDR2 FQGNSA. CDR3 nucleotide sequence: TGTGCCAGCAGCCGCCGAGGGGGAGACGGCACTGAAGCTTTCTTT. Translation gives CASSRRGGDGTEAFF.

This clone was observed once. This chain connects TRBV10-3 to TRBJ2-3, with 10 bases lining up with TRBD2. Germline CDR1 ENHRY, CDR2 SYGVKD. CDR3 length: 16 amino acids. With 3 bases clipped from V and 2 bases from J, the junction kept 5 bases outside the gene matches. CDR3 sequence: CAISDSLAGDTDTQYF. CDR3 DNA sequence: TGTGCCATCAGTGATAGTCTAGCGGGGGACACAGATACGCAGTATTTT.

DNA for the CDR3: TGTGCCAGCAGCTTACGGGTCGTACAAGAGACCCAGTACTTC. Protein sequence: CASSLRVVQETQYF. The rearrangement uses TRBV7-9 and TRBJ2-5, with D unclear. Germline loops: CDR1 SEHNR, CDR2 FQNEAQ (reference sequence). The CDR3 runs 14 residues. The germline V and J ends were trimmed by 2 bases and 2 bases, with 9 bases remaining between them.

The rearrangement joins TRBV7-6 to TRBJ1-2, with 7 bases fitting TRBD1. Germline V gene lookup returns CDR1 SGHVS and CDR2 FNYEAQ. The ends lost 2 bases at V and 6 bases at J; junction bases unmatched: 12. The CDR3 contains 16 residues. The CDR3 loop is CASSLRAGDRVNGYTF. The CDR3 DNA sequence: TGTGCCAGCAGCTTACGGGCTGGTGACAGGGTAAATGGCTACACCTTC.

The chain uses TRBV7-2 and TRBJ1-5; weak D call: TRBD1 (5 bases). CDR3 length: 14 amino acids. CDR1 and CDR2 from the germline V gene are SGHTA and FQGNSA. V was pared by 5 bases and J by 4 bases, with 12 bases between. The CDR3, as DNA: TGTGCCAGCAGCCCACCAGGGTTGAATCAGCCCCAGCATTTT. It specifies CASSPPGLNQPQHF.

The rearrangement uses TRBV11-2 and TRBJ2-1, with TRBD2 matching 10 bases. Germline V gene lookup returns CDR1 SGHAT and CDR2 FQNNGV. The CDR3 has 16 residues. V trimming: 5 bases; J trimming: 8 bases; junction bases outside the gene matches: 12. CDR3 region: CASSRGALAGSYEQFF. The DNA of the CDR3 is TGTGCCAGCAGCCGGGGGGCACTAGCGGGATCGTATGAGCAGTTCTTC.